A single sample is the source of the 5 T cell receptor beta chains below, sequenced in a study of response to subunit inactivated influenza vaccine. TCRdb re-called the RT-PCR reads with MiXCR, one entry per CDR3 protein. Counted here are 450,000 to 700,000 distinct CDR3 sequences, around 13% occurring once; the ten biggest clones make up around 10%. The sequences come from PBMCs from blood, collected 11 to 12 days after vaccination. The receptors stem from a man aged 50-59 years who received an inactivated influenza vaccine.

This clonotype was seen only a few times. The chain has TRBV7-2 and TRBJ2-7; 9 nucleotides agree with TRBD1. V shed 5 bases and J 9 bases; nucleotides not matched to a gene: 14. The CDR3 spans 15 residues. Germline CDR1 and CDR2: SGHTA and FQGNSA. CDR3 in amino acids: CASSLGWDRATGQYF. The CDR3 DNA is TGTGCCAGCAGCCTAGGTTGGGACAGGGCTACGGGGCAGTACTTC.

This clonotype appeared many times. This chain links TRBV15 with TRBJ2-7; tentative D call: TRBD1 (5 bases). V lost 0 bases and J lost 2, with 8 bases in between. The CDR3 loop spans 14 amino acids. From germline, CDR1 is LNHNV and CDR2 YYDKDF (reference sequence). As DNA, the CDR3 is TGTGCCACCAGCAGAGACCCGACAGCCTACGAGCAGTACTTC. This translates into CATSRDPTAYEQYF.

V and J are TRBV29-1 and TRBJ1-1; D is unresolved. The ends were cut back, 1 base at V and 5 bases at J, with 11 bases in the middle. This CDR3 has 13 amino acids. Germline CDR1 reads SQVTM; CDR2 reads ANQGSEA. CDR3 in DNA: TGCAGCGTTGAAGCCCAACGCAGAACTGAAGCTTTCTTT. Amino acids: CSVEAQRRTEAFF.

The chain carries TRBV15 and TRBJ2-1, with D possibly TRBD2 on 5 matching bases. Germline V lookup: CDR1 LNHNV, CDR2 YYDKDF (reference sequence). Trimming pared 1 base from V and 10 bases from J, leaving 5 bases between. This CDR3 has 11 residues. The DNA for the CDR3 is TGTGCCACCAGCAGAGGGGAGGAGCAGTTCTTC. This sequence encodes CATSRGEEQFF.

The V gene is TRBV20-1, the J gene TRBJ2-1; D could derive from TRBD1 or TRBD2 (5 bases each). CDR1 is DFQATT and CDR2 is SNEGSKA in the germline V gene (reference sequence). This CDR3 spans 16 amino acids. The germline V and J ends were trimmed by 0 bases and 2 bases, with 14 bases remaining between them. Here the CDR3 reads CSARDVRGETYNEQFF. In nucleotides, the CDR3 is TGCAGTGCTAGAGATGTTCGAGGGGAAACCTACAATGAGCAGTTCTTC.